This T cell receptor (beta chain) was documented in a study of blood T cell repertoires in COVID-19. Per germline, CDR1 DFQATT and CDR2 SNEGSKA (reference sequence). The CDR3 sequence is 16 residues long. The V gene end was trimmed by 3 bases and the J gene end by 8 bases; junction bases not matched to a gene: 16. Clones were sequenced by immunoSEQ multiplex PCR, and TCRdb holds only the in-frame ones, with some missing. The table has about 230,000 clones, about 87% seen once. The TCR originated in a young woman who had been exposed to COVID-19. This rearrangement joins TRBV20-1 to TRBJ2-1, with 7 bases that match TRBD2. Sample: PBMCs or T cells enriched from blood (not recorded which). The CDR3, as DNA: TGCAGTGCTAGTCTGGCTAGCGGTCCCAATCGAGATGAGCAGTTCTTC. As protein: CSASLASGPNRDEQFF.